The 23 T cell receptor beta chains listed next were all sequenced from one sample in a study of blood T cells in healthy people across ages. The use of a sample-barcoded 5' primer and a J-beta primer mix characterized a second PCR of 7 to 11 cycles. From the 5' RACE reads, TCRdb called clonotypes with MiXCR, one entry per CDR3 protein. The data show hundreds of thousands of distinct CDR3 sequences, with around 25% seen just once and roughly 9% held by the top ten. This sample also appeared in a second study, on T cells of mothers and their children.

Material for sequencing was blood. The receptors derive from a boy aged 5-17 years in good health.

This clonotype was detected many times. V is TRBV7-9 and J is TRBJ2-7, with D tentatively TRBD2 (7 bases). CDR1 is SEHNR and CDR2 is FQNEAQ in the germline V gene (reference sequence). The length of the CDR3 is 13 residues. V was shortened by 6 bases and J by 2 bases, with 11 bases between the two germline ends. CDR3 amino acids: CASSLRGPYEQYF. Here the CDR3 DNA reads TGTGCCAGCAGTTTGCGGGGGCCCTACGAGCAGTACTTC.

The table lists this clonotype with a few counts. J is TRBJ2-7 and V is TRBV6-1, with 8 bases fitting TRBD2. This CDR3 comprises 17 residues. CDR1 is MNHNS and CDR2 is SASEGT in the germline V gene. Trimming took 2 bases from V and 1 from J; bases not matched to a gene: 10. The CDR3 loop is CASSEYKISGTSYEQYF. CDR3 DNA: TGTGCCAGCAGTGAATACAAGATTAGCGGGACATCCTACGAGCAGTACTTC.

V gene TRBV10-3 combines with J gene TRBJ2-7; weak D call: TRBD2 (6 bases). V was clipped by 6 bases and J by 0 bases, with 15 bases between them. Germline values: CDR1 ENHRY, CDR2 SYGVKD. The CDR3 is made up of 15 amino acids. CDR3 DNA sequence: TGTGCCATCAGAGGCGCGGGGTCGAGCTCCTACGAGCAGTACTTC. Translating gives CAIRGAGSSSYEQYF.

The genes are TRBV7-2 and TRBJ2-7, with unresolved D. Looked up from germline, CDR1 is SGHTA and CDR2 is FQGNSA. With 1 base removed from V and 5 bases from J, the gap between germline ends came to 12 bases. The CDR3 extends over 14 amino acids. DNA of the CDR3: TGTGCCAGCAGCTTAGTGTCAAGGGAAGACGAGCAGTACTTC. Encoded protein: CASSLVSREDEQYF.

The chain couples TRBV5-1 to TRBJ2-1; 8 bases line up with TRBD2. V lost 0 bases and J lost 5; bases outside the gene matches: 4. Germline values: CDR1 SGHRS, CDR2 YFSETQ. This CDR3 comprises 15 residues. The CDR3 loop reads CASSLELAENNEQFF. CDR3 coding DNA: TGCGCCAGCAGCTTGGAACTAGCGGAGAACAATGAGCAGTTCTTC.

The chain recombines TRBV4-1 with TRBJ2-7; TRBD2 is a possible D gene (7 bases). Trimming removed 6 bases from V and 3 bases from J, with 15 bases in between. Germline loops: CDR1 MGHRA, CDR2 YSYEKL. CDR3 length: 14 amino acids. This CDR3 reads CASSGGANDYEQYF. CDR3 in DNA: TGCGCCAGCAGTGGGGGGGCGAATGACTACGAGCAGTACTTC.

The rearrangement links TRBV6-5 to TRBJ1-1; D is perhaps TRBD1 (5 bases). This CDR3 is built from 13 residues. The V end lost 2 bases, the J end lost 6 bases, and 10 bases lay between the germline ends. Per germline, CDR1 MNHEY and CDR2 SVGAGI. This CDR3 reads CASSYGGGSEAFF. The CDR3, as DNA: TGTGCCAGCAGTTACGGGGGAGGTTCTGAAGCTTTCTTT.

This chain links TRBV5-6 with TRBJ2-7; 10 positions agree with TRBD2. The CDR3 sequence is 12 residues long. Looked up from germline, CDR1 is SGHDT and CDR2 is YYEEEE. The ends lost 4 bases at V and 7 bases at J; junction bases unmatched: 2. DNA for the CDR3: TGTGCCAGCAGCCCACTAGCGGGAGAGCAGTACTTC. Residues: CASSPLAGEQYF.

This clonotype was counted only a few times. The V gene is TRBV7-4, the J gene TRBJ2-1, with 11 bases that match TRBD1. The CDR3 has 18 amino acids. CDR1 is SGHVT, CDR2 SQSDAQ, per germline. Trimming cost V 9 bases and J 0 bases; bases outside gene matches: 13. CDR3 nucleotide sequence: TGTGCCAGGGGGAGGACAGGGGGCCCCAAGAGCTCCTACAATGAGCAGTTCTTC. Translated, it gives CARGRTGGPKSSYNEQFF.

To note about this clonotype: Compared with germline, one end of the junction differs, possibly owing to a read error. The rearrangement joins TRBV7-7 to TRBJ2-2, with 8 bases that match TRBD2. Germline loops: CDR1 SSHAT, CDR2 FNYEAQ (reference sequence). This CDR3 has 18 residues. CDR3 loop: CASRPFGSSGENTGELFF. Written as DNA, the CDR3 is TGTGCTAGCAGACCCTTCGGGAGTAGCGGGGAGAACACCGGGGAGCTGTTTTTT.

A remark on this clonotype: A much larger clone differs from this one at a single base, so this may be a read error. This CDR3 is CASSTRLAANTGELFF. The CDR3 coding sequence is TGTGCCAGCAGCACCCGACTAGCGGCGAACACCGGGGAGCTGTTTTTT. The gene calls are TRBV7-3 and TRBJ2-2; 9 bases line up with TRBD2. The CDR3 runs 16 residues. Germline lookup yields CDR1 SGHTA and CDR2 FQGTGA. After removal of 5 bases from V and 0 bases from J, the junction contained 4 bases not matched to a gene.

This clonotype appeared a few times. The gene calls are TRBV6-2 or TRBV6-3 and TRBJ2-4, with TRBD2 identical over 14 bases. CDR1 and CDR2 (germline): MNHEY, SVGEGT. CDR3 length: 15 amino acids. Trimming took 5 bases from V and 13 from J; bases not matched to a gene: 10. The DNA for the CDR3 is TGTGCCAGCAGTCTAGCCTCGACTAGCGGGGGGGACCAGTACTTC. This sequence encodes CASSLASTSGGDQYF.

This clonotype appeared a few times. The CDR3 reads CASSFEGGPHEQYF. CDR3 in DNA: TGTGCCAGCAGCTTCGAGGGAGGGCCACACGAGCAGTACTTC. This chain uses TRBV7-9 with TRBJ2-7; 7 bases are shared with TRBD2. The V gene end was trimmed by 3 bases and the J gene end by 5 bases; junction bases not matched to a gene: 7. Germline V gene lookup returns CDR1 SEHNR and CDR2 FQNEAQ (reference sequence). This CDR3 region has 14 residues. Filled out from reference TRBV7-9 and TRBJ2-7, the complete variable domain reads DTGVSQNPRHKITKRGQNVTFRCDPISEHNRLYWYRQTLGQGPEFLTYFQNEAQLEKSRLLSDRFSAERPKGSFSTLEIQRTEQGDSAMYLCASSFEGGPHEQYFGPGTRLTVT.

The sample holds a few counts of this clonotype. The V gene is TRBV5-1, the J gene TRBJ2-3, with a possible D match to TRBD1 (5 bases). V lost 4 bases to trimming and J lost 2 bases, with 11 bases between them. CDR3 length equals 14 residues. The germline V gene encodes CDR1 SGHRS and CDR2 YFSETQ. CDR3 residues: CASSPTESTDTQYF. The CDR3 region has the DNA TGCGCCAGCAGCCCGACAGAGTCCACAGATACGCAGTATTTT. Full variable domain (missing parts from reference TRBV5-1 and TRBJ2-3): KAGVTQTPRYLIKTRGQQVTLSCSPISGHRSVSWYQQTPGQGLQFLFEYFSETQRNKGNFPGRFSGRQFSNSRSEMNVSTLELGDSALYLCASSPTESTDTQYFGPGTRLTVL.

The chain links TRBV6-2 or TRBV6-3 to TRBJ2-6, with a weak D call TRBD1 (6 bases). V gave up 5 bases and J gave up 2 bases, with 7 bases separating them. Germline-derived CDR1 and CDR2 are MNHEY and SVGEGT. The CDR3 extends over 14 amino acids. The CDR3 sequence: CASSRTAGANVLTF. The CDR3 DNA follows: TGTGCCAGCAGTAGGACAGCTGGGGCCAACGTCCTGACTTTC.

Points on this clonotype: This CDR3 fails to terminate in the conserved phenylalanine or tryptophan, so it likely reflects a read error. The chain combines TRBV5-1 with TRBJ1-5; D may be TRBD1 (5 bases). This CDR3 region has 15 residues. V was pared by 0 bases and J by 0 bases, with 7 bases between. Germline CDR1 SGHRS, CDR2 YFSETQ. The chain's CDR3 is CASSLDGGSNQPQHL. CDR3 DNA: TGCGCCAGCAGCTTGGATGGGGGTAGCAATCAGCCCCAGCATCTT.

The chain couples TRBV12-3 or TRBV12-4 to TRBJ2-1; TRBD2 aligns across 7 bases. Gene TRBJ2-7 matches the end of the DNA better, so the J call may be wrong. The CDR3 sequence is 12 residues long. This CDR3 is CASSPGTNEQYF. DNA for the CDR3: TGTGCCAGCAGCCCAGGGACTAACGAGCAGTACTTC.

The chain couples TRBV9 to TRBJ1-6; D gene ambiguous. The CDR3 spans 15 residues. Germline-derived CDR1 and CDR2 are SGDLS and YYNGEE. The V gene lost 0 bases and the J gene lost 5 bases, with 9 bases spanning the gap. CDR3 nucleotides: TGTGCCAGCAGCGTAGCTGGGGATCATAATTCACCCCTCCACTTT. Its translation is CASSVAGDHNSPLHF.

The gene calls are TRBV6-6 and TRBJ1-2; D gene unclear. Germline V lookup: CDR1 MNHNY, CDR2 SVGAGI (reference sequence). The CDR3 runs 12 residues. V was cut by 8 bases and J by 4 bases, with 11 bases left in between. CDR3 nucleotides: TGTGCCAGCGGTATATTTAGCTATGGCTACACCTTC. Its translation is CASGIFSYGYTF.

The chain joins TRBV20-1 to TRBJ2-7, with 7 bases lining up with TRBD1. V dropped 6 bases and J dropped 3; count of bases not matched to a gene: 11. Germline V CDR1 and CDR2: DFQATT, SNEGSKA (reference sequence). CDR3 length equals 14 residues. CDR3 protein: CSALKPGTVYEQYF. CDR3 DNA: TGCAGTGCCCTCAAACCCGGGACAGTCTACGAGCAGTACTTC.

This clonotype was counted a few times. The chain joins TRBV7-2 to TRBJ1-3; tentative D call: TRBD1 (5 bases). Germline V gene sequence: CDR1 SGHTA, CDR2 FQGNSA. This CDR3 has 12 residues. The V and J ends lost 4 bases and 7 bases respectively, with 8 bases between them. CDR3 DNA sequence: TGTGCCAGCAGCTGGGGGGTGAACACCATATATTTT. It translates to CASSWGVNTIYF. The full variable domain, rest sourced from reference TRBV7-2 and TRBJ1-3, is GAGVSQSPSNKVTEKGKDVELRCDPISGHTALYWYRQSLGQGLEFLIYFQGNSAPDKSGLPSDRFSAERTGGSVSTLTIQRTQQEDSAVYLCASSWGVNTIYFGEGSWLTVV.

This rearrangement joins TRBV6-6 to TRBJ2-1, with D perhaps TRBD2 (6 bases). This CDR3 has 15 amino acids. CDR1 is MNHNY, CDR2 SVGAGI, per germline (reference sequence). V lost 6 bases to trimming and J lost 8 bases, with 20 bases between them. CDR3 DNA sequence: TGTGCCAGCAGCCCCGGGGGTAGCGGCTCGGATGAGCAGTTCTTC. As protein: CASSPGGSGSDEQFF.

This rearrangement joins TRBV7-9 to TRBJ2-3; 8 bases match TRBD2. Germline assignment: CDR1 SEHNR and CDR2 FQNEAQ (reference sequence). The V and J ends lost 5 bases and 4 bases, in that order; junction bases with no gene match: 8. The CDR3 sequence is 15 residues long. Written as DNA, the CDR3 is TGTGCCAGCAGCCCCTGGCGGGAGGAACCAGATACGCAGTATTTT. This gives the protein CASSPWREEPDTQYF.